The rows below give T cell receptor beta chains drawn from one sample of a study of blood T cells in healthy people across ages. TCRdb re-derived calls from the 5' RACE reads in MiXCR, one entry per CDR3 protein. The sample records about 1.5 million distinct CDR3 sequences, roughly two fifths being singletons. The sequencing input was blood. The receptors stem from a woman under 30 in good health. The CDR3 runs from the conserved cysteine through the conserved F or W. The order of the fields is J gene, clone size, D gene, V gene, CDR3 DNA, CDR3 protein. A D gene is named only where the DNA matches it firmly. A clone size is listed for some rows: how often the clone was seen (once, few, many), or a class if it is expanded.

J: TRBJ2-7; size: -; D: -; V: TRBV4-2; DNA: TGTGCCAGCAGCCAAGTAGGGAGCAATCCATCCTACGAGCAGTACTTC; CDR3: CASSQVGSNPSYEQYF
J: TRBJ2-1; size: -; D: TRBD2; V: TRBV20-1; DNA: TGCAGTGCTGGCAGACTAGCAAGCGATGAGCAGTTCTTC; CDR3: CSAGRLASDEQFF
J: TRBJ2-7; size: few; D: TRBD2; V: TRBV28; DNA: TGTGCCAGCAGCCCTACCAAAGGAGCGGGAGGAGGGTACGAGCAGTACTTC; CDR3: CASSPTKGAGGGYEQYF
J: TRBJ1-2; size: -; D: -; V: TRBV20-1; DNA: TGCAGTGCTAGTGTTGCTAACTATGGCTACACCTTC; CDR3: CSASVANYGYTF
J: TRBJ2-6; size: few; D: -; V: TRBV15; DNA: TGTGCCACCAGCATAAGTTACAGCTCTGGGGCCAACGTCCTGACTTTC; CDR3: CATSISYSSGANVLTF
J: TRBJ2-5; size: once; D: -; V: TRBV3-1; DNA: TGTGCCAGCAGGCCCGGATGGCAAGAGACCCAGTACTTC; CDR3: CASRPGWQETQYF
J: TRBJ1-4; size: -; D: -; V: TRBV2; DNA: TGTGCCAGCCAAAACAGGGCCCTTCCATATGAAAAACTGTTTTTT; CDR3: CASQNRALPYEKLFF
J: TRBJ1-5; size: -; D: TRBD1; V: TRBV29-1; DNA: TGCAGCGTGGGGGCCGGACAGGGTGGTCAGCCCCAGCATTTT; CDR3: CSVGAGQGGQPQHF
J: TRBJ2-7; size: -; D: -; V: TRBV29-1; DNA: TGCAGCGTTGAAGTTCGCAAGTTGGGAATTCACGAGCAGTACTTC; CDR3: CSVEVRKLGIHEQYF
J: TRBJ2-3; size: -; D: -; V: TRBV7-2; DNA: TGTGCCAGCAGCTTACGGGCGCGCCAAGATACGCAGTATTTT; CDR3: CASSLRARQDTQYF
J: TRBJ2-1; size: -; D: -; V: TRBV12-3/TRBV12-4; DNA: TGTGCCAGCAGCTTGTGGCTCGCGGCAGGGAGTAGATATGAGCAGTTCTTC; CDR3: CASSLWLAAGSRYEQFF
J: TRBJ2-7; size: few; D: -; V: TRBV3-1; DNA: TGTGCCAGCAGCTACCCCGGGACGGGAGTCTACGAGCAGTACTTC; CDR3: CASSYPGTGVYEQYF
J: TRBJ1-4; size: -; D: TRBD1; V: TRBV5-1; DNA: TGCGCCAGCAGCTTGACCTCCGGGACAGCTAATGAAAAACTGTTTTTT; CDR3: CASSLTSGTANEKLFF
J: TRBJ2-1; size: few; D: -; V: TRBV29-1; DNA: TGCAGCGTTGAAAAACGGACAGACAATGAGCAGTTCTTC; CDR3: CSVEKRTDNEQFF
J: TRBJ2-7; size: few; D: TRBD1; V: TRBV28; DNA: TGTGCCAGCAGTTTGACAGGGGTTGCCGACGAGCAGTACTTC; CDR3: CASSLTGVADEQYF
J: TRBJ1-1; size: once; D: TRBD1; V: TRBV5-1; DNA: TGCGCCAGCAGCACCAAGACAGGGCGGAGGAACACTGAAGCTTTCTTT; CDR3: CASSTKTGRRNTEAFF
J: TRBJ2-1; size: once; D: -; V: TRBV7-3; DNA: TGTGCCAGCAGCTCCGGGCGGGGTAGCGGATACAATGAGCAGTTCTTC; CDR3: CASSSGRGSGYNEQFF
J: TRBJ1-1; size: few; D: -; V: TRBV11-1; DNA: TGTGCCAGCAGCTTAATTCTGAGCACTGAAGCTTTCTTT; CDR3: CASSLILSTEAFF
J: TRBJ2-1; size: few; D: -; V: TRBV6-1; DNA: TGTGCCAGCAGTGGAGAAATAACCTACAATGAGCAGTTCTTC; CDR3: CASSGEITYNEQFF
J: TRBJ1-1; size: few; D: -; V: TRBV10-3; DNA: TGTGCCATCAGTGGCCCCGTCCTGAGTGAAGCTTTCTTT; CDR3: CAISGPVLSEAFF
J: TRBJ2-5; size: many; D: -; V: TRBV6-2/TRBV6-3; DNA: TGTGCCAGCAGACGGACGTCGGTAGAGACCCAGTACTTC; CDR3: CASRRTSVETQYF
J: TRBJ2-3; size: -; D: -; V: TRBV7-2; DNA: TGTGCCAGCGGTCACGGGCGAGGCACAGATACGCAGTATTTT; CDR3: CASGHGRGTDTQYF
J: TRBJ1-2; size: few; D: -; V: TRBV11-2; DNA: TGTGCCAGCAGCTCACGGGGGGCAGGCTCAAGTCCCTATGGCTACACCTTC; CDR3: CASSSRGAGSSPYGYTF
J: TRBJ1-1; size: -; D: -; V: TRBV5-1; DNA: TGCGCCAGCTGCAGGGACCCCGGGACTGAAGCTTTCTTT; CDR3: CASCRDPGTEAFF
J: TRBJ2-7; size: many; D: -; V: TRBV7-9; DNA: TGTGCCAGCAGCTATCAGTCCTACGAGCAGTACTTC; CDR3: CASSYQSYEQYF
J: TRBJ2-1; size: once; D: TRBD2; V: TRBV20-1; DNA: TGCAGTGCTAACGATTTAGCGGGCCTTGAGCAGTTCTTC; CDR3: CSANDLAGLEQFF
J: TRBJ1-4; size: -; D: -; V: TRBV29-1; DNA: TGCAGCGTTGAAGAACGGGGGGGTCGGGAAAAACTGTTTTTT; CDR3: CSVEERGGREKLFF
J: TRBJ2-1; size: -; D: -; V: TRBV11-2; DNA: TGTGCCAGCAGCTTAGATCCTAAAAACAATGAGCAGTTCTTC; CDR3: CASSLDPKNNEQFF
J: TRBJ2-5; size: -; D: -; V: TRBV27; DNA: TGTGCCAGCAGCCGCTATAGGGACAATGAGCAGTACTTC; CDR3: CASSRYRDNEQYF
J: TRBJ2-2; size: -; D: -; V: TRBV28; DNA: TGTGCCAGCAGTTTCCCGGCGGACACCGGGGAGCTGTTTTTT; CDR3: CASSFPADTGELFF
J: TRBJ2-7; size: -; D: TRBD1; V: TRBV25-1; DNA: TGTGCCAGCATTCCGGACAGGGCGTCCTACGAGCAGTACTTC; CDR3: CASIPDRASYEQYF
J: TRBJ2-3; size: few; D: -; V: TRBV4-3; DNA: TGCGCCAGCAGCCAGTCGTTGGGGCTCACAGATACGCAGTATTTT; CDR3: CASSQSLGLTDTQYF
J: TRBJ1-4; size: -; D: -; V: TRBV20-1; DNA: TGCAGTGCCCTGGACCTGGGGGATGAAAAACTGTTTTTT; CDR3: CSALDLGDEKLFF
J: TRBJ2-7; size: few; D: -; V: TRBV10-3; DNA: TGTGCCATCAGTGACCTTCCGGTAGCATCCTACGAGCAGTACTTC; CDR3: CAISDLPVASYEQYF
J: TRBJ1-2; size: -; D: -; V: TRBV3-1; DNA: TGTGCCAGCAGCCCCGACAGAAATGGCTACACCTTC; CDR3: CASSPDRNGYTF
J: TRBJ2-7; size: -; D: -; V: TRBV7-2; DNA: TGTGCCAGCAGCTTTGTAGGGGGGGATTACGAGCAGTACTTC; CDR3: CASSFVGGDYEQYF
J: TRBJ1-5; size: -; D: -; V: TRBV15; DNA: TGTGCCACCGCCTCGGGACTGAATCAGCCCCAGCATTTT; CDR3: CATASGLNQPQHF
J: TRBJ2-7; size: -; D: -; V: TRBV7-2; DNA: TGTGCCAGCAGGCCCCCCGTGGGGGAGCAGTACTTC; CDR3: CASRPPVGEQYF
J: TRBJ1-3; size: -; D: -; V: TRBV11-2; DNA: TGTGCCAGCAGCTTAGGGCCGGGAAACACCATATATTTT; CDR3: CASSLGPGNTIYF
J: TRBJ1-6; size: -; D: -; V: TRBV4-3; DNA: TGCGCCAGCAGCCAAGGGACTCACGCACTATCACCCCTCCGCTTT; CDR3: CASSQGTHALSPLRF
J: TRBJ2-7; size: few; D: -; V: TRBV5-5; DNA: TGTGCCAGCAATAACAGGGTTGGGTACGAGCAGTACTTC; CDR3: CASNNRVGYEQYF
J: TRBJ2-7; size: -; D: -; V: TRBV27; DNA: TGTACCAGCAGTCCCGTCCCTTTCTACGAGCAGTACTTC; CDR3: CTSSPVPFYEQYF
J: TRBJ1-3; size: -; D: -; V: TRBV6-5; DNA: TGTGCCAGCAGTTTCTCCCTTGGGGGATCTGGAAACACCATATATTTT; CDR3: CASSFSLGGSGNTIYF
J: TRBJ2-5; size: once; D: -; V: TRBV7-2; DNA: TGTGCCAGCAGCTTAAGGTTCAATGAGCAGTACTTC; CDR3: CASSLRFNEQYF
J: TRBJ1-5; size: -; D: -; V: TRBV3-1; DNA: TGTGCCAGCAGCCAAGATTATACCGCAGAACGCAATCAGCCCCAGCATTTT; CDR3: CASSQDYTAERNQPQHF
J: TRBJ2-4; size: -; D: -; V: TRBV20-1; DNA: TGCAGTGCTCAAGGCCCCGGGACTGGGTACAATGAGCAGTACTTC; CDR3: CSAQGPGTGYNEQYF
J: TRBJ2-7; size: -; D: -; V: TRBV6-2/TRBV6-3; DNA: TGTGCCAGCAGTTACTCCCGCGCAGGAGCCTACGAGCAGTACTTC; CDR3: CASSYSRAGAYEQYF
J: TRBJ2-3; size: -; D: TRBD2; V: TRBV7-2; DNA: TGTGCCAGCAGCATACTAGCGGCGCGGCCTGATACGCAGTATTTT; CDR3: CASSILAARPDTQYF
J: TRBJ2-1; size: -; D: TRBD2; V: TRBV4-3; DNA: TGCGCCAGCAGCCGAGAAAGGACTAGCGGGAGAAAGAGGGGGGGTGAGCAGTTCTTC; CDR3: CASSRERTSGRKRGGEQFF